The subject of this entry is one TCR beta chain. The antigen is not known. This sample is part of a study of OX40 agonist ivuxolimab in advanced cancers. Whole-study context: Of the patients, three showed partial responses, one with hepatocellular carcinoma and two with cutaneous melanoma.

TCRdb's copy holds only in-frame clones and misses some; the assay was immunoSEQ multiplex PCR. Here the sample spans 65,000 to 80,000 clones, 75% to 90% being singletons. Samples were taken at baseline and on day 1 of cycles 4 and 7. General study findings and limits: Expanded clones were, on average, more numerous in CD8+ T cells than in CD4+.

Germline V lookup: CDR1 SGHTA, CDR2 FQGNSA. The V end lost 5 bases, the J end lost 7 bases, and 15 bases lay between the germline ends. The CDR3 loop spans 14 amino acids. J is TRBJ2-1 and V is TRBV7-2; D uncertain. The sample in question was CD4+ or CD8+ T cells sorted from blood, obtained in a trial of the OX40 agonist ivuxolimab. This clonotype was sampled from an adult with an advanced solid tumor such as melanoma, head and neck, liver or kidney cancer. In DNA form, the CDR3 reads TGTGCCAGCAGCGCCCCCCCCATAGGGAATGAGCAGTTCTTC. This sequence encodes CASSAPPIGNEQFF.